A selection of T cell receptor beta chains follows, all from one sample in a study of Ad26.COV2.S vaccination and SARS-CoV-2 variants. Only in-frame clones appear in the TCRdb table, and some are missing; sequencing was by immunoSEQ multiplex PCR. The data show about 370,000 clones, with over 75% seen just once and 1.9% held by the top ten. The sequenced sample was peripheral blood, obtained in a trial of Ad26.COV2.S vaccine versus placebo. The receptors shown here come from a person aged 18-65 years who received the Ad26.COV2.S COVID-19 vaccine or a placebo. Both conserved end residues are part of each CDR3. D genes are given only for firm matches. Clone size is not always given. Where it is, it says once, few, many or a class for expanded clones.

DNA: TGTGCCTGGAGTTTGGCGGGGCCCTTCTCTGGAAACACCATATATTTT; CDR3: CAWSLAGPFSGNTIYF; J: TRBJ1-3; D: .; size: .; V: TRBV30
DNA: TGTGCCAGCAGTTTATTTGGGACAGGAAGAACCGGGGAGCTGTTTTTT; CDR3: CASSLFGTGRTGELFF; J: TRBJ2-2; D: TRBD1; size: .; V: TRBV28
DNA: TGTGCCACCAATCCCTCGGGGGGGAGTAATGAGCAGTTCTTC; CDR3: CATNPSGGSNEQFF; J: TRBJ2-1; D: TRBD2; size: .; V: TRBV24-1
DNA: TGTGCCAGCAGCTTATTCCGGGGGGGAACTGAAACCGGGGAGCTGTTTTTT; CDR3: CASSLFRGGTETGELFF; J: TRBJ2-2; D: TRBD2; size: few; V: TRBV7-8
DNA: TGCGCCAGCAGCCAAGAGTTCCGGTCCGGGGGTTTTTTAAGCAATCAGCCCCAGCATTTT; CDR3: CASSQEFRSGGFLSNQPQHF; J: TRBJ1-5; D: .; size: .; V: TRBV4-1
DNA: TGCGCCAGCAGCCAACAACTGGGACAGGGGTATCAGCCCCAGCATTTT; CDR3: CASSQQLGQGYQPQHF; J: TRBJ1-5; D: TRBD1; size: .; V: TRBV4-1
DNA: TGTGCCAGCAGCCAAGATTACGGGACTAGCGGCACAGATACGCAGTATTTT; CDR3: CASSQDYGTSGTDTQYF; J: TRBJ2-3; D: TRBD2; size: .; V: TRBV4-2
DNA: TGTGCCAGCAGCTTAGTATTGGTCTACAGGTATGAAAAACTGTTTTTT; CDR3: CASSLVLVYRYEKLFF; J: TRBJ1-4; D: .; size: .; V: TRBV7-8
DNA: TGCAGCGCCTTCGTCTTTACAGGGTATTATGGCTACACCTTC; CDR3: CSAFVFTGYYGYTF; J: TRBJ1-2; D: .; size: .; V: TRBV29-1
DNA: TGTGCCAGCAGTCCCGTTTGGTCCTACGAGCAGTACTTC; CDR3: CASSPVWSYEQYF; J: TRBJ2-7; D: .; size: .; V: TRBV11-2
DNA: TGTGCCAGCAGCTTAGCGGGAGGACGAGGGGAGCAGTACTTC; CDR3: CASSLAGGRGEQYF; J: TRBJ2-7; D: TRBD2; size: .; V: TRBV11-3
DNA: TGTGCCAGTAGTACCGTAGCGGACTACGAGCAGTACTTC; CDR3: CASSTVADYEQYF; J: TRBJ2-7; D: .; size: .; V: TRBV19
DNA: TGTGCCAGCAGAGGGACACCCTTCAATAAACTTTCGAATCAGCCCCAGCATTTT; CDR3: CASRGTPFNKLSNQPQHF; J: TRBJ1-5; D: .; size: few; V: TRBV21-1
DNA: TGCGCCAGCAGCCTTTTCGAGCGCCAGCCCCAGCATTTT; CDR3: CASSLFERQPQHF; J: TRBJ1-5; D: .; size: .; V: TRBV4-1
DNA: TGTGCCAGCAGCTTGGATCCCCAGGGAACTAATGAAAAACTGTTTTTT; CDR3: CASSLDPQGTNEKLFF; J: TRBJ1-4; D: .; size: once; V: TRBV5-4
DNA: TGTGCCAGCAGTGTTTCCAGGGGAGCCGGGGCTTTCTTT; CDR3: CASSVSRGAGAFF; J: TRBJ1-1; D: .; size: .; V: TRBV2
DNA: TGTGCCAGCAGTATCAGGGGAAGCTCCTACAATGAGCAGTTCTTC; CDR3: CASSIRGSSYNEQFF; J: TRBJ2-1; D: .; size: .; V: TRBV2
DNA: TGTGCCAGCAGCCCTAGCAGGGGGCATGCTTTCTTT; CDR3: CASSPSRGHAFF; J: TRBJ1-1; D: TRBD1; size: .; V: TRBV7-9
DNA: TGCGCCAGCAGCTTTACCCCTACAGGGGACAATGAGCAGTTCTTC; CDR3: CASSFTPTGDNEQFF; J: TRBJ2-1; D: TRBD1; size: .; V: TRBV5-1
DNA: TGTGCCAGCAACCAACAGGGGAGGGAGACCCAGTACTTC; CDR3: CASNQQGRETQYF; J: TRBJ2-5; D: .; size: .; V: TRBV28
DNA: TGTGCCAGCAGCTTTGACCGGATGAACACTGAAGCTTTCTTT; CDR3: CASSFDRMNTEAFF; J: TRBJ1-1; D: .; size: .; V: TRBV7-9
DNA: TGCGCCAGCAGCCAAGATAGCGGAGGTAGGGCAGATACGCAGTATTTT; CDR3: CASSQDSGGRADTQYF; J: TRBJ2-3; D: .; size: .; V: TRBV4-3
DNA: TGTGCCAGCAGTTCTAACCGGGTAATTGGGGCCACCTTC; CDR3: CASSSNRVIGATF; J: TRBJ1-2; D: .; size: once; V: TRBV28
DNA: TGCGCCAGCAGCCAACCCAAGGGGGCAACTAATGAAAAACTGTTTTTT; CDR3: CASSQPKGATNEKLFF; J: TRBJ1-4; D: .; size: .; V: TRBV4-1
DNA: TGTGCCAGCAGCCAAGCCGGGACAGGGATCACAGATACGCAGTATTTT; CDR3: CASSQAGTGITDTQYF; J: TRBJ2-3; D: TRBD1; size: .; V: TRBV3-1/TRBV3-2
DNA: TGTGCCAGCAGCAGCCATACTATTGGACAGGGAGGAAACACCATATATTTT; CDR3: CASSSHTIGQGGNTIYF; J: TRBJ1-3; D: TRBD1; size: once; V: TRBV3-1/TRBV3-2
DNA: TGTGCCTGGAGGAGACTAGCGGTTGACAATGAGCAGTTCTTC; CDR3: CAWRRLAVDNEQFF; J: TRBJ2-1; D: TRBD2; size: .; V: TRBV30
DNA: TGTGCCAGCAGTTTTGTCAGCGGGAGGACTGGAGAGACCCAGTACTTC; CDR3: CASSFVSGRTGETQYF; J: TRBJ2-5; D: TRBD2; size: .; V: TRBV28
DNA: TGTGCCAGCAGCCAAGGTAGCGGGAGGGCCACCGGGGAGCTGTTTTTT; CDR3: CASSQGSGRATGELFF; J: TRBJ2-2; D: TRBD2; size: .; V: TRBV4-2
DNA: TGTGCCAGCAGCTCCTCCGGTAACAATGAGCAGTTCTTC; CDR3: CASSSSGNNEQFF; J: TRBJ2-1; D: .; size: .; V: TRBV5-4
DNA: TGTGCCAGCAGTTCCTACAGGGGGCGCTTAGAGGGCGAGCAGTACTTC; CDR3: CASSSYRGRLEGEQYF; J: TRBJ2-7; D: TRBD1; size: .; V: TRBV6-5